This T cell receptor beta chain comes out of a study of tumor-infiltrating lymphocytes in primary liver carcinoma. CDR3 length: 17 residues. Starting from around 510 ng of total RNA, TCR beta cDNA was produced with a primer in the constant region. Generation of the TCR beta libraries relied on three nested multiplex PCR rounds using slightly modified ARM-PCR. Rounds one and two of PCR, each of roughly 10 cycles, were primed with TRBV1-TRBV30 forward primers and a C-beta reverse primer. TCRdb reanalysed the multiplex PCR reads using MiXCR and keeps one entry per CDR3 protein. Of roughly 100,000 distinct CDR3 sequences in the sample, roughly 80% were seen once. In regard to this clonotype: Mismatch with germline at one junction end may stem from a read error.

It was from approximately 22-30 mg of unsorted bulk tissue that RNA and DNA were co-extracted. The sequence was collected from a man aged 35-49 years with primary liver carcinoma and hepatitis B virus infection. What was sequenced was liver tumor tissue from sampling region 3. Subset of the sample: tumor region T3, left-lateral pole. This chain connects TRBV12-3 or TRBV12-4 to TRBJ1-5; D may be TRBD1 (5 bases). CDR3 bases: TGTGCCAGCAGCCGTCTTTCAGGGAGCAATAGCAATCAGCCCCATCATTTT. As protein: CASSRLSGSNSNQPHHF.